What follows are 17 T cell receptor beta chains derived from one specimen sequenced in a study of T cells in Graves' hyperthyroidism and ophthalmopathy. The TCR beta CDR3 regions underwent amplification using RNA transcripts as the source. The TCR CDR3 was amplified in a first-round RT-PCR using the HTBI primer set. From the multiplex PCR reads, TCRdb called clonotypes with MiXCR, one entry per CDR3 protein. This sample yields under 450,000 distinct CDR3 sequences, of which 15% to 18% are seen a single time; about 7.7% belongs to the top ten. Material: blood. The receptor source for this set is a woman between 18 and 30 years old with Graves' hyperthyroidism.

The J gene is TRBJ1-2, the V gene TRBV7-9, with D perhaps TRBD1 (5 bases). The germline CDR1 and CDR2 sequences are SEHNR and FQNEAQ (reference sequence). This CDR3 region has 14 residues. Trimming stripped 5 bases from V and 4 bases from J, with 14 bases between. The CDR3, as DNA: TGTGCCAGCAGCCCACAGGCAACCCCCTATGGCTACACCTTC. Amino acid sequence: CASSPQATPYGYTF.

This clonotype was counted only a few times. This chain connects TRBV27 to TRBJ1-5, with a possible D match to TRBD1 (5 bases). The V and J ends lost 2 bases and 5 bases respectively, with 7 bases between them. CDR3 size: 13 residues. The germline CDR1 and CDR2 sequences are MNHEY and SMNVEV (reference sequence). Here the CDR3 DNA reads TGTGCCAGCAGTTTACGGGACGATCAGCCCCAGCATTTT. It yields the protein CASSLRDDQPQHF.

This chain joins TRBV12-3 or TRBV12-4 and TRBJ2-7, with 9 nucleotides matching TRBD1. Germline trimming cut 6 bases from V and 6 bases from J; bases unmatched to any gene: 9. The CDR3 consists of 14 residues. The CDR3 loop reads CASSFGTGTSEQYF. CDR3 bases: TGTGCCAGCAGCTTTGGGACAGGGACGAGCGAGCAGTACTTC.

Worth noting for this clonotype: The junction does not match germline at one end; this may be a read error. J is TRBJ2-7 and V is TRBV29-1; D unclear. CDR1 and CDR2 (germline): SQVTM, ANQGSEA. There are 9 residues in the CDR3. The CDR3 region is CAAWNGQYF. The CDR3 nucleotides are TGTGCAGCTTGGAACGGGCAGTACTTC.

This clonotype has a count of ten or more. The chain links TRBV30 to TRBJ2-2; unclear D gene. Germline V gene lookup returns CDR1 GTSNPN and CDR2 SVGIG (reference sequence). CDR3 length: 15 amino acids. With 5 bases removed from V and 0 bases from J, the gap between germline ends came to 13 bases. CDR3 amino acids: CAWWAKLSNTGELFF. CDR3 coding DNA: TGTGCCTGGTGGGCCAAACTCTCGAACACCGGGGAGCTGTTTTTT. Drawing the rest from reference TRBV30 and TRBJ2-2, the complete variable domain is SQTIHQWPATLVQPVGSPLSLECTVEGTSNPNLYWYRQAAGRGLQLLFYSVGIGQISSEVPQNLSASRPQDRQFILSSKKLLLSDSGFYLCAWWAKLSNTGELFFGEGSRLTVL.

There are many counts of this clonotype. V and J are TRBV24-1 and TRBJ1-2; D uncertain. This CDR3 is 12 amino acids long. V was pared by 5 bases and J by 3 bases, with 6 bases between. Germline V lookup: CDR1 KGHDR, CDR2 SFDVKD. The CDR3 DNA sequence: TGTGCCACCAGTGGGACGGACTATGGCTACACCTTC. This encodes CATSGTDYGYTF.

The CDR3 loop reads CATSDPGPAAQETQYF. The CDR3, as DNA: TGTGCCACCAGTGACCCGGGTCCGGCCGCTCAAGAGACCCAGTACTTC. V gene TRBV24-1 combines with J gene TRBJ2-5; D is undetermined. The germline V and J ends were trimmed by 4 bases and 2 bases, with 16 bases remaining between them. The CDR3 contains 16 residues. Germline CDR1 KGHDR, CDR2 SFDVKD.

This clonotype was observed many times. This chain uses TRBV19 with TRBJ1-1; TRBD1 aligns across 10 bases. The ends lost 10 bases at V and 5 bases at J; junction bases unmatched: 10. This CDR3 is built from 14 residues. Germline V gene lookup returns CDR1 LNHDA and CDR2 SQIVND (reference sequence). The CDR3 DNA follows: TGTGCCACCCGTCGGGACAGGGGTGGAACTGAAGCTTTCTTT. Translating gives CATRRDRGGTEAFF.

The CDR3 DNA is TGTGCCAGCAGCCCTTTCGCGGACCCGACACCCCTCCACTTT. It yields the protein CASSPFADPTPLHF. V usage is TRBV13 and J usage is TRBJ1-6; unclear D gene. The CDR3 has 14 residues. Trimming left V 5 bases short and J 11 bases short, with 16 bases between. Germline V gene lookup returns CDR1 PRHDT and CDR2 FYEKMQ (reference sequence).

The sample holds many counts of this clonotype. V and J are TRBV18 and TRBJ2-3; no clear D. Trimming pared 1 base from V and 0 bases from J, leaving 11 bases between. The germline gives CDR1 KGHSH, CDR2 LQKENI. This CDR3 has 16 residues. The CDR3 sequence: CASSPRGKGSTDTQYF. The CDR3 nucleotides read TGTGCCAGCTCACCACGGGGTAAGGGAAGCACAGATACGCAGTATTTT.

The table lists this clonotype with a few counts. The genes are TRBV28 and TRBJ2-2, with D unclear. The V gene's germline CDR1 is MDHEN and CDR2 SYDVKM. CDR3 size: 15 residues. The germline V and J ends were trimmed by 3 bases and 1 base, with 9 bases remaining between them. The CDR3 protein is CASSFTRQNTGELFF. CDR3 coding DNA: TGTGCCAGCAGTTTTACGCGGCAGAACACCGGGGAGCTGTTTTTT.

Worth noting for this clonotype: This may arise from a read error, as a much more abundant clone is one base away. V usage is TRBV28 and J usage is TRBJ1-1, with TRBD1 as a possible D gene (5 bases). This CDR3 has 14 residues. Germline CDR1 reads MDHEN; CDR2 reads SYDVKM. The DNA of the CDR3 is TGTGCCAGCAGTTTATTCAGGGATAACACTGGAGCTTTCTTT. The encoded protein is CASSLFRDNTGAFF.

This clonotype occurred a few times. The rearrangement uses TRBV5-4 and TRBJ2-5; D is undetermined. Trimming removed 0 bases at V and 5 bases at J, with 14 bases between. CDR1 SGHNT and CDR2 YYREEE come from the germline V gene (reference sequence). This CDR3 is built from 15 residues. Here the CDR3 reads CASSLDPAAWETQYF. CDR3 nucleotide sequence: TGTGCCAGCAGCTTGGACCCGGCGGCTTGGGAGACCCAGTACTTC.

In this sample, this clonotype turned up a few times. The V and J genes are TRBV19 and TRBJ2-7; the D call may be TRBD1 or TRBD2 (5 bases each). Germline V gene data show CDR1 as LNHDA and CDR2 as SQIVND (reference sequence). V was trimmed by 7 bases and J by 3 bases, leaving 10 bases between them. This CDR3 contains 12 residues. CDR3 nucleotide sequence: TGTGCCAGTAATCGGGACGGCTACGAGCAGTACTTC. Translating gives CASNRDGYEQYF. Complete variable domain (other parts from reference TRBV19 and TRBJ2-7): DGGITQSPKYLFRKEGQNVTLSCEQNLNHDAMYWYRQDPGQGLRLIYYSQIVNDFQKGDIAEGYSVSREKKESFPLTVTSAQKNPTAFYLCASNRDGYEQYFGPGTRLTVT.

This clonotype was seen only a few times. The chain couples TRBV6-1 to TRBJ2-7, with TRBD2 identical over 11 bases. This CDR3 is built from 15 residues. Germline CDR1 MNHNS, CDR2 SASEGT. J lost 3 bases, V lost 6 bases, and 7 bases had no gene match. The CDR3 DNA reads as TGTGCCAGCAGGCGGGGGACTAGCGGAGACTACGAGCAGTACTTC. Translated: CASRRGTSGDYEQYF.

In its sample, this clonotype was seen many times. V gene TRBV24-1 combines with J gene TRBJ2-1, with 11 bases aligning to TRBD2. CDR1 and CDR2 from the germline V gene are KGHDR and SFDVKD. Trimming took 3 bases from V and 7 from J; bases not matched to a gene: 7. The CDR3 sequence is 16 residues long. The CDR3 sequence is CATSDPTSGSWNEQFF. CDR3 in DNA: TGTGCCACCAGTGATCCAACTAGCGGGAGTTGGAATGAGCAGTTCTTC.

This clonotype occurred many times. The chain recombines TRBV7-9 with TRBJ1-5; the D gene is possibly TRBD1 (6 bases). Trimming removed 11 bases from V and 2 bases from J, with 10 bases in between. In germline, CDR1 is SEHNR, CDR2 FQNEAQ (reference sequence). CDR3 length: 12 amino acids. The CDR3 DNA sequence: TGTGCCGTTCGACAGGGCAATCAGCCCCAGCATTTT. Residues: CAVRQGNQPQHF.